This T cell receptor (beta chain) was identified during a study of T cells in Graves' hyperthyroidism and ophthalmopathy (dated by TCRdb to about 2019). Background for the entire study: Peripheral blood was sampled at the time of initial diagnosis, prior to any treatment. A discovery cohort of approximately 100 patients, roughly 45 with Graves' ophthalmopathy and roughly 59 with stable Graves' hyperthyroidism, was used to find distinguishing TCR V-J signatures. Following sampling, methimazole starting at 30 mg daily was given to hyperthyroidism patients, and high-dose intravenous methylprednisolone was given to ophthalmopathy patients. An independent validation cohort of under 20 hyperthyroidism patients and 17 patients who later progressed to ophthalmopathy tested prospective prediction of ophthalmopathy. The roughly 90 discovery patients were divided at random into training and test sets in a 7:3 ratio. The paper reports TCR Vbeta CDR3 sequencing of about 140 peripheral blood samples: around 45 ophthalmopathy, roughly 80 hyperthyroidism and 17 progressor patients. Thyroid tissue and blood T-cell repertoires from about 6 Graves' hyperthyroidism patients were also compared in the study. Summary of the overall study and its limitations: In cross-validation, a model built on a 13 V-J signature told ophthalmopathy apart from stable hyperthyroidism with under 90% sensitivity and roughly 82% specificity, and in testing the same model reached 80%/75%. During validation, the model predicted progression to ophthalmopathy a median of approximately six months ahead of onset, with almost 71% sensitivity and about 72% specificity. Sample size was not statistically predetermined, and blinding of investigators to group allocation was not performed. Most expanded thyroid clonotypes (frequency above 0.001) were also detected in blood, suggesting blood repertoires may reflect thyroid immune responses.

This clonotype was counted many times. It lacks a known antigen. Within one base of it there is no much larger clone, and no base qualities were kept. TCR beta CDR3 regions were amplified from RNA transcripts. A first-round RT-PCR of the TCR CDR3 used the HTBI primer set with the Qiagen OneStep RT-PCR kit. A second multiplex PCR round built the libraries, followed by size selection and purification. Paired-end sequencing of the libraries was performed with 100 bp reads on an Illumina HiSeq2000. Processing in the source paper ran as follows. SOAPnuke was used to process the raw data, removing reads that contained adapters or uncalled bases, had a mean Phred below 15, or lacked an exact match to the constant primer or identifier. High-quality paired reads were merged with COPE v1.2.5, and unique nucleotide sequences were defined as clonotypes. Clonotypes were aligned to IMGT TRBV, TRBD and TRBJ reference segments using MiTCR v1.1. Analysis was restricted to V-J combinations with a frequency above 0.0001, which covered 99% to 99.2% of repertoires. The TCS score was defined as F50 (clonal expansion) divided by E x V (chaos), with BLOSUM62-based TCRdist calculated between CDR3 peptides within each V-J. Welch's t-statistics and random forest reduced fewer than 600 V-J features to 10 to 15, which were used in a naive Bayes classifier (R e1071). In TCRdb, the public reads were trimmed at Q25 with fastp and aligned with MiXCR, with productive beta chains retained. Each record represents a unique CDR3 protein, reported with the most common genes and DNA among its rows. In this record, the V and J calls reflect TCRdb's handling and not the investigators' own analysis. Present in this sample are some 740,000 distinct CDR3 sequences, 13% to 15% of which were seen just once. In total, the top ten clones hold approximately 10% of the sample.

The CDR1 and CDR2 encoded by the germline V gene (reference sequence) are SEHNR and FQNEAQ. The CDR3 has 16 amino acids, counting the end cysteine and phenylalanine. Only CDR3 DNA remains: 48 bases, in frame from the first base. Compared with germline, V lacks 6 bases and J lacks 0 bases; bases without a gene match: 3. A patient counted as having stable Graves' hyperthyroidism if no progression to ophthalmopathy occurred over 18 months of follow-up. Hyperthyroidism patients were aged 18 to 65 years and newly diagnosed, with disease duration of less than 2 months. Exclusion was applied to patients with uncontrolled infections, other autoimmune diseases, pregnancy or lactation. Diagnoses relied on clinical symptoms, serum thyroxine and TRAb, thyroid ultrasound and orbital computed tomography. Ficoll-Paque density gradient centrifugation was used to isolate PBMCs from about 10 ml of fresh peripheral blood. Total RNA was extracted using Trizol reagent, and RNA quality was assessed on an Agilent 2100 Bioanalyzer.

Recombination joined TRBV7-9 with TRBJ2-3, with 13 junctional bases fitting TRBD2. Sequenced sample: blood. The clonotype originates from a woman under 30 with Graves' hyperthyroidism. The DNA sequence is as follows: TGTGCCAGCAGGCCGACTAGCGGGAGGAGCACAGATACGCAGTATTTT. It translates to CASRPTSGRSTDTQYF.